Listed below are T cell receptor beta chains from one sample, sequenced in a study of PD-1 and CTLA-4 blockade in melanoma. Libraries were prepared by immunoSEQ multiplex PCR; TCRdb keeps only in-frame clonotypes and omits some of them. The table lists 25,000 to 40,000 clones, 88% of them singletons. Material: CD8+ T cells from peripheral blood, obtained from a patient given anti-PD-1 treatment. Source of these receptors: a human donor with melanoma. Both conserved end residues are part of each CDR3.

j_gene	v_gene	CDR3aa
TRBJ1-2	TRBV15	CATSSRDSWGYGYTF
TRBJ1-1	TRBV7-8	CASYPPNKDPMDTEAFF
TRBJ2-7	TRBV6-6	CASSYSNRNYEQYF
TRBJ2-7	TRBV30	CAWSGAGGEQYF
TRBJ1-1	TRBV4-1	CASSPIEGGSNTEAFF
TRBJ1-1	TRBV20-1	CSTTDGFEAFF
TRBJ2-1	TRBV3-1/TRBV3-2	CASSQGDGGATDEQFF
TRBJ1-2	TRBV6-2/TRBV6-3	CASSLRPGTVDYGYTF
TRBJ2-1	TRBV5-1	CASSGEGGSSYNEQFF
TRBJ1-1	TRBV5-8	CASSLRRGQAEAFF
TRBJ1-6	TRBV10-3	CATGGEDNSPLHF
TRBJ2-2	TRBV28	CAIRTGRNTGELFF
TRBJ2-5	TRBV5-1	CASSLGTGGEETQYF
TRBJ2-7	TRBV3-1/TRBV3-2	CASSQDFGGSSYEQYF
TRBJ2-1	TRBV10-1	CASSGGHNEQFF
TRBJ2-1	TRBV7-9	CASSFRGGSGYNEQFF
TRBJ2-7	TRBV19	CASRNPRQHPYEQYF
TRBJ2-1	TRBV4-1	CASSQTGGGEQFF
TRBJ2-5	TRBV6-5	CASSSRGGEETQYF
TRBJ2-7	TRBV27	CASSVHLAAYEQYF
TRBJ2-7	TRBV9	CASSPRSGYEQYF
TRBJ1-5	TRBV15	CATSRARDSNQPQHF
TRBJ2-1	TRBV27	CASSKSQGDVYNEQFF
TRBJ1-3	TRBV11-2	CASSFVRGAGAGNTIYF
TRBJ1-1	TRBV28	CASSQTRYRGQTEAFF
TRBJ2-5	TRBV28	CASSLGLRETQYF
TRBJ2-7	TRBV27	CASREGGEQYF
TRBJ1-1	TRBV5-4	CASSRETLNTEAFF